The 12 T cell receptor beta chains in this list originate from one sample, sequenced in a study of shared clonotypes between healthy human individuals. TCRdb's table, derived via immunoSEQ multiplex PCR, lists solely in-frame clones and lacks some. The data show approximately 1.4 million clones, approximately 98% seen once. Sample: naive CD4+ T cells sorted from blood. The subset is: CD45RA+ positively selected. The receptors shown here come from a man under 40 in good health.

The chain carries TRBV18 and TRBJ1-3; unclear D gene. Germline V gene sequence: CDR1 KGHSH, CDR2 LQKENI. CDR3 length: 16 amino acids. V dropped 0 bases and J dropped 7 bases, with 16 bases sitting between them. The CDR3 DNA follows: TGTGCCAGCTCACCACCGGGCGGAGGGCAGGACAACACCATATATTTT. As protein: CASSPPGGGQDNTIYF.

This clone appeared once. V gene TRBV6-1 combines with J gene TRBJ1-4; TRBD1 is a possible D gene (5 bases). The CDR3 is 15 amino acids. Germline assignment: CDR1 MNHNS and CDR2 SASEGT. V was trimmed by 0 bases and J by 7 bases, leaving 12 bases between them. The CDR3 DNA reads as TGTGCCAGCAGTGAAGCGCGAGGGGAGGGTGAAAAACTGTTTTTT. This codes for CASSEARGEGEKLFF.

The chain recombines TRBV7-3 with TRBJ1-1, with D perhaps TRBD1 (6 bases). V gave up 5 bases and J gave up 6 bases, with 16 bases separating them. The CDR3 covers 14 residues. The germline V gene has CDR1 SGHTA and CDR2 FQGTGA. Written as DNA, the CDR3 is TGTGCCAGCAGCCCCCGGGGGGGGCTTGCTGAAGCTTTCTTT. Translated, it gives CASSPRGGLAEAFF.

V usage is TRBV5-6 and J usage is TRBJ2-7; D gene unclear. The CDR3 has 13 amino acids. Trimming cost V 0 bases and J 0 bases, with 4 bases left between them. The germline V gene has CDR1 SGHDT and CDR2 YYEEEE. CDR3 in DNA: TGTGCCAGCAGCTTGGGTAGCTCCTACGAGCAGTACTTC. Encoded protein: CASSLGSSYEQYF.

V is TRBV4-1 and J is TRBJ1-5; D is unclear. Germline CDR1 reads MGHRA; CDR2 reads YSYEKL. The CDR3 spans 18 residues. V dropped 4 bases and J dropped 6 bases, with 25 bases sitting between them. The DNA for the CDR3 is TGCGCCAGCAGCCCGACTTCCCATCTCCTTACAGCCCCTCAGCCCCAGCATTTT. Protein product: CASSPTSHLLTAPQPQHF.

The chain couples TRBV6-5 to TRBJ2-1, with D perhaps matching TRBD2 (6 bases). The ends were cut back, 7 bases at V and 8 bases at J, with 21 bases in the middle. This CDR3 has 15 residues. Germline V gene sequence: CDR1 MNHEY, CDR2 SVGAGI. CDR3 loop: CASKEGPRSRDEQFF. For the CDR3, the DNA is TGTGCCAGCAAGGAGGGCCCCAGATCCCGGGATGAGCAGTTCTTC.

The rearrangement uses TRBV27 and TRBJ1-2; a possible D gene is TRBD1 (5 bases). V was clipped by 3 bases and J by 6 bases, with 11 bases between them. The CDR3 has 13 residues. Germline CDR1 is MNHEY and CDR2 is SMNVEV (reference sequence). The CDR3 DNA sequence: TGTGCCAGCAGTTTTGACAGTCGGAATGGCTACACCTTC. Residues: CASSFDSRNGYTF.

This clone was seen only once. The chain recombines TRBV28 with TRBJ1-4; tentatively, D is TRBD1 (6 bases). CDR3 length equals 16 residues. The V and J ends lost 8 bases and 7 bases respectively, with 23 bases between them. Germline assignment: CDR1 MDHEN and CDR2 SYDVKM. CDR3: CASRTRRGGYGEKLFF. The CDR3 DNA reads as TGTGCCAGCCGGACTAGAAGGGGGGGCTACGGTGAAAAACTGTTTTTT.

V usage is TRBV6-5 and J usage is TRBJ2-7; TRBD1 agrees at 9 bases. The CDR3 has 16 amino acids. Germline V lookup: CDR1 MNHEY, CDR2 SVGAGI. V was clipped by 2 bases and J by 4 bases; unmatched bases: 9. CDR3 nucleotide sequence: TGTGCCAGCAGTTACACCCCCGGGACAGGGAGTTACGAGCAGTACTTC. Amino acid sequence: CASSYTPGTGSYEQYF.

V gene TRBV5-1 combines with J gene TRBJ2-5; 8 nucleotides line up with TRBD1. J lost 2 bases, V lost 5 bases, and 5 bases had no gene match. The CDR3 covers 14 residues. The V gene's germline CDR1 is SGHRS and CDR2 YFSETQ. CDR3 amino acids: CASRGDRRQETQYF. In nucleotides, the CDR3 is TGCGCCAGCAGAGGGGACAGGCGACAAGAGACCCAGTACTTC.

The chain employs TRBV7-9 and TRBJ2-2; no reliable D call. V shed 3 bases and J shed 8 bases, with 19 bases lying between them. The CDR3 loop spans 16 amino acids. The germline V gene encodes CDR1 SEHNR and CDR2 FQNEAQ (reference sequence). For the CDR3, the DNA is TGTGCCAGCAGCTTGGGCCTAGACTTCCTAACGGGGGAGCTGTTTTTT. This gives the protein CASSLGLDFLTGELFF.

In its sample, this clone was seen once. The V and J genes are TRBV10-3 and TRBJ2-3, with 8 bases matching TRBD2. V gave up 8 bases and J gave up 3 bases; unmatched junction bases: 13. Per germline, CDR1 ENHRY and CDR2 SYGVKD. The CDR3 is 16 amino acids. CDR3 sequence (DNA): TGTGCCATCCGGAGGGGTTCGGGAGGGGGGACAGATACGCAGTATTTT. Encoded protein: CAIRRGSGGGTDTQYF.